This TCR beta chain was documented in a study of T cell responses to AZD1222 COVID-19 vaccine. Study-wide background: The analysis combined second doses at about 4 or about 12 weeks. Overall study results and limits: Scientists sampled the repertoires only once the peak T cell response had passed. Following two doses of AZD1222, Spike-specific TCR breadth and depth rose. Close to half of all spike-specific TCRs reportedly target regions of the variants that are unmutated.

Sequenced by immunoSEQ multiplex PCR; TCRdb stores in-frame clones only, minus some. Here the sample spans about 92,000 clones, around 89% being singletons. Worth noting for this clone: Antigen unknown.

V was clipped by 5 bases and J by 5 bases; unmatched bases: 6. The germline CDR1 and CDR2 sequences are SGHVS and FNYEAQ. This CDR3 has 15 residues. The sample in question was peripheral blood, obtained on day 0 of AZD1222 vaccination. The rearrangement uses TRBV7-6 and TRBJ2-3; 11 nucleotides align to TRBD2. The sequence came from an adult in good health. The CDR3 region is CASSRLAGSIDTQYF. The CDR3 region has the DNA TGTGCCAGCAGCCGACTAGCGGGATCGATAGATACGCAGTATTTT.